This T cell receptor (beta chain) was obtained from a study of OX40 agonist ivuxolimab in advanced cancers. About this clone: Its antigen is undetermined.

The data were produced by immunoSEQ multiplex PCR, yet TCRdb's version contains in-frame clones alone and is incomplete. The sample yields approximately 66,000 clones, around 85% seen once. Germline-derived CDR1 and CDR2 are MDHEN and SYDVKM. Trimming took off 4 bases at V and 4 bases at J, with 6 bases between the two ends. CDR3 length equals 12 residues. The study sampled blood at baseline, cycle 4 day 1, and cycle 7 day 1. Notes on the study in general: In the 0.1 to 3.0 mg/kg range, CD4+ and CD8+ blood T cells had expanded clonally by week 6. The antigen specificity of the peripheral T cells (those that were expanded) was not determined. The study found that CD8+ T cells averaged more expanded clones than CD4+.

The V call is TRBV28, the J call TRBJ2-3; no firm D call. The sample was CD4+ or CD8+ T cells sorted from blood, taken in a trial of the OX40 agonist ivuxolimab. This TCR was sampled from an adult with an advanced solid tumor such as melanoma, head and neck, liver or kidney cancer. The CDR3 region is CASSSTADTQYF. The DNA of the CDR3 is TGTGCCAGCAGTTCCACGGCAGATACGCAGTATTTT.